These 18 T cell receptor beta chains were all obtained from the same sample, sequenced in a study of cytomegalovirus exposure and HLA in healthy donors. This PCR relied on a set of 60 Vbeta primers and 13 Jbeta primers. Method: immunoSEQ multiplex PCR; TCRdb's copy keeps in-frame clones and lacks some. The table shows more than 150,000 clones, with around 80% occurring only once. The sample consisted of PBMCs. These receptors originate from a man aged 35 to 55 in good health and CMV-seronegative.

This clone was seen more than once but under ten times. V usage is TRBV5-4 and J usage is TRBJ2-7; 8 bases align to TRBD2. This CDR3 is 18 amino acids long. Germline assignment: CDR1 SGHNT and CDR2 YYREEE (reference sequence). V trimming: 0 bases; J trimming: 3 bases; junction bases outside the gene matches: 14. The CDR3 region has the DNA TGTGCCAGCAGCTTGGAGGCTAGCGGGCCCCCTGGATTCTACGAGCAGTACGTC. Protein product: CASSLEASGPPGFYEQYV.

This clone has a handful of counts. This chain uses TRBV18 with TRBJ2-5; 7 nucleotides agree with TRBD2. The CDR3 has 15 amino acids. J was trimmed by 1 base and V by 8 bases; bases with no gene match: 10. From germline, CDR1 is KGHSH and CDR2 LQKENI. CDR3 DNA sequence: TGTGCCAGCGCAAAGACGACGGGGGGCCAAGAGACCCAGTACTTC. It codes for CASAKTTGGQETQYF.

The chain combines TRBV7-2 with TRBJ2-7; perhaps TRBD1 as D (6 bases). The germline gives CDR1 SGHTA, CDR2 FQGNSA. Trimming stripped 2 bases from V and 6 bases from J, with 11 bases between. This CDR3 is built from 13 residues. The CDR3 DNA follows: TGTGCCAGCAGCTTACCCCTAGGGGGCGAGCAGTACTTC. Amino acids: CASSLPLGGEQYF. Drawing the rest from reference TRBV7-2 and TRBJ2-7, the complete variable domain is GAGVSQSPSNKVTEKGKDVELRCDPISGHTALYWYRQSLGQGLEFLIYFQGNSAPDKSGLPSDRFSAERTGGSVSTLTIQRTQQEDSAVYLCASSLPLGGEQYFGPGTRLTVT.

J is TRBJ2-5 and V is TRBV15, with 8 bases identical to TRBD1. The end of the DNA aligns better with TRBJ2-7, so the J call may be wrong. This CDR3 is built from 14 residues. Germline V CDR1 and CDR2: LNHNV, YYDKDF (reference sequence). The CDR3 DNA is TGTGCCACCACTCCGGACAGGGAGATCACCGAGCAGTACTTC. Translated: CATTPDREITEQYF.

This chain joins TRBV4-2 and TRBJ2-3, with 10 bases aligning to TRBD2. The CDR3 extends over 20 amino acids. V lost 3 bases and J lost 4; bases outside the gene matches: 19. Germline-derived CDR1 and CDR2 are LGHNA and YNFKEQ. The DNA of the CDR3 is TGTGCCAGCAGCCACGCCGGGGCGGGACTAGCGAACCGGGGCGCAGATACGCAGTATTTT. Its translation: CASSHAGAGLANRGADTQYF.

CDR3 sequence: CASSDPRGDTQYF. CDR3 nucleotide sequence: TGTGCCAGCAGTGACCCTAGGGGAGATACGCAGTATTTT. The V and J genes are TRBV28 and TRBJ2-3, with D possibly TRBD1 on 5 matching bases. The CDR3 length is 13 residues. The germline CDR1 and CDR2 sequences are MDHEN and SYDVKM. With 5 bases removed from V and 5 bases from J, the gap between germline ends came to 11 bases.

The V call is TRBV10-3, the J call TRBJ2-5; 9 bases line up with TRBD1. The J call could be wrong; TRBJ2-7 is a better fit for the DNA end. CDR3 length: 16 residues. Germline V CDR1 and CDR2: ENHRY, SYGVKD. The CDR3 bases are TGTGCCATCAGTGCATACACAGGGGGCATCTCCTACGAGCAGTACTTC. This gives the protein CAISAYTGGISYEQYF.

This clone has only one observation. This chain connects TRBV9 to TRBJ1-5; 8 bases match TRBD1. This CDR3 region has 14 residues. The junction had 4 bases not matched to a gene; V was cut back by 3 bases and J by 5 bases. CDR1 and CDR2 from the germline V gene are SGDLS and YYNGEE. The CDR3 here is CASSAGQADQPQHF. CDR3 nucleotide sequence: TGTGCCAGCAGCGCGGGACAGGCTGATCAGCCCCAGCATTTT.

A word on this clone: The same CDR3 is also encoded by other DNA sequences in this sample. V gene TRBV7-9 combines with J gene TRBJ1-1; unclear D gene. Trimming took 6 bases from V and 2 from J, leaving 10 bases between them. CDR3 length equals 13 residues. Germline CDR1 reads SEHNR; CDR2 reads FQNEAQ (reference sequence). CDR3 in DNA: TGTGCCAGCAGTCCCCGGGAAAACACTGAAGCTTTCTTT. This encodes CASSPRENTEAFF.

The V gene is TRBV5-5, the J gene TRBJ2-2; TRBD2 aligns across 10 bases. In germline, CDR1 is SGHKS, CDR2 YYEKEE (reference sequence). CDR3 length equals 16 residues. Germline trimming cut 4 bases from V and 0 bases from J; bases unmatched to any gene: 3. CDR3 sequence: CASSVLAGANTGELFF. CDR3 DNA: TGTGCCAGCAGCGTTCTAGCGGGGGCGAACACCGGGGAGCTGTTTTTT.

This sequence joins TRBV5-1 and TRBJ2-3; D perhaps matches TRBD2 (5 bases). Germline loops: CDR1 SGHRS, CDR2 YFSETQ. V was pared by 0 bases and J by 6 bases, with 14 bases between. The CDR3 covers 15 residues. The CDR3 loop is CASSLAGVGRDTQYF. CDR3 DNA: TGCGCCAGCAGCTTGGCCGGGGTAGGTCGGGATACGCAGTATTTT.

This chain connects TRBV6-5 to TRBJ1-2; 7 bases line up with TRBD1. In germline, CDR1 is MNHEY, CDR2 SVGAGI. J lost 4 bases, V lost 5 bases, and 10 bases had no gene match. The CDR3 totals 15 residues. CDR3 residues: CASSLTTGSTYGYTF. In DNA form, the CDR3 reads TGTGCCAGCAGTCTCACGACAGGGAGCACCTATGGCTACACCTTC.

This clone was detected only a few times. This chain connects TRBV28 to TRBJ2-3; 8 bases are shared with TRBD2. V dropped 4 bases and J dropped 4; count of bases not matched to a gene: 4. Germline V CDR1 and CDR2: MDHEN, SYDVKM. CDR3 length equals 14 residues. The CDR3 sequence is CASSSGGSADTQYF. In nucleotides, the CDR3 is TGTGCCAGCAGTTCGGGGGGGTCCGCAGATACGCAGTATTTT.

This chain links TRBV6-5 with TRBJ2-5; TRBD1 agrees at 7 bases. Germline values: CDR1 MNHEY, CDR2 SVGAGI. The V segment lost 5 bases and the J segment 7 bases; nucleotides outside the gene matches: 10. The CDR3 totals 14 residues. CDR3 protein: CASSEGQTMRTQYF. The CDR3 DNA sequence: TGTGCCAGCAGTGAGGGACAGACCATGAGGACCCAGTACTTC.

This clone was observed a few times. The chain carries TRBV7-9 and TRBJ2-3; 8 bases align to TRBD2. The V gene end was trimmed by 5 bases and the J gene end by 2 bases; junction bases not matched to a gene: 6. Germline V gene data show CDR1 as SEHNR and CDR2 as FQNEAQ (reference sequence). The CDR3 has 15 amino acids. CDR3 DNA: TGTGCCAGCAGCCAGCGGGGGACGCTCACAGATACGCAGTATTTT. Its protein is CASSQRGTLTDTQYF.

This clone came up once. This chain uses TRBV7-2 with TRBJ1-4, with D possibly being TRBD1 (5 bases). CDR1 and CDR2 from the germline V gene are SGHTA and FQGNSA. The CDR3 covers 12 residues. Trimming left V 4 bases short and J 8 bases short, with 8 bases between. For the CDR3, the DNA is TGTGCCAGCAGCTGGGAGGGGGAAAAACTGTTTTTT. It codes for CASSWEGEKLFF.

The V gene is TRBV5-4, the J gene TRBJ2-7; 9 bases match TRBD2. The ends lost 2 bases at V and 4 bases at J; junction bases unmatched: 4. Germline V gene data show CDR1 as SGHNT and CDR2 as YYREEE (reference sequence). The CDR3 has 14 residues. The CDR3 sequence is CASSFLAGAYEQYF. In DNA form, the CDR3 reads TGTGCCAGCAGCTTTTTAGCGGGAGCATACGAGCAGTACTTC.

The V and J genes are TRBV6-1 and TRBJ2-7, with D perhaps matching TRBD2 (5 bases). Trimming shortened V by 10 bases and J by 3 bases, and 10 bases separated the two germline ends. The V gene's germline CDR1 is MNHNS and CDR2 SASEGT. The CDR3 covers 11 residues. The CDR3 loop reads CATQDFYEQYF. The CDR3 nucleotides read TGTGCCACCCAGGACTTCTACGAGCAGTACTTC.